A single sample gave rise to the 32 T cell receptor beta chains below, sequenced in a study of T cell responses to AZD1222 COVID-19 vaccine. Assay: immunoSEQ multiplex PCR; the TCRdb copy retains only in-frame clones and omits some. The data contain a few hundred thousand clones, more than 85% of them singletons. The sample in question was peripheral blood, obtained on day 0 of AZD1222 vaccination. These TCRs come from an adult in good health.

The V call is TRBV7-9, the J call TRBJ1-3; weak D call: TRBD1 (6 bases). Germline-derived CDR1 and CDR2 are SEHNR and FQNEAQ (reference sequence). With 5 bases removed from V and 0 bases from J, the gap between germline ends came to 17 bases. CDR3 length: 17 amino acids. CDR3 sequence (DNA): TGTGCCAGCAGCCCCGCCGGGGGGGGCTACTCTGGAAACACCATATATTTT. Its protein is CASSPAGGGYSGNTIYF.

The chain has TRBV4-1 and TRBJ1-5; D unresolved. Deletions cut 4 bases from V and 6 bases from J, with 10 bases between. The CDR3 totals 13 residues. Germline V gene lookup returns CDR1 MGHRA and CDR2 YSYEKL. The DNA for the CDR3 is TGCGCCAGCAGCCCAAATGTAGGTCAGCCCCAGCATTTT. Amino acids: CASSPNVGQPQHF.

The V call is TRBV18, the J call TRBJ1-1, with TRBD1 matching 7 bases. Unmatched junction bases numbered 5, after V lost 0 bases and J lost 1 base. There are 16 residues in the CDR3. The germline V gene has CDR1 KGHSH and CDR2 LQKENI. The CDR3 DNA reads TGTGCCAGCTCACCACCGGCGTCAGGGGGGAACACTGAAGCTTTCTTT. This gives the protein CASSPPASGGNTEAFF.

The chain links TRBV6-2 or TRBV6-3 to TRBJ2-2; D is ambiguous. The CDR3 is 15 amino acids. CDR1 is MNHEY and CDR2 is SVGEGT in the germline V gene. V was trimmed by 5 bases and J by 4 bases, leaving 14 bases between them. The CDR3 sequence is CASSLLGLGTGELFF. The CDR3 nucleotides read TGTGCCAGCAGTCTTCTAGGTCTGGGCACCGGGGAGCTGTTTTTT.

The rearrangement joins TRBV19 to TRBJ2-5; either TRBD1 or TRBD2 may supply D (6 bases each). This CDR3 is 15 amino acids long. Deletions cut 3 bases from V and 5 bases from J, with 16 bases between. The germline gives CDR1 LNHDA, CDR2 SQIVND (reference sequence). The CDR3 DNA follows: TGTGCCAGTAGTATTTTGACAGGCAGCGGGGAGACCCAGTACTTC. Protein sequence: CASSILTGSGETQYF.

The rearrangement links TRBV20-1 to TRBJ1-5, with D maybe TRBD1 (6 bases). There are 14 residues in the CDR3. Looked up from germline, CDR1 is DFQATT and CDR2 is SNEGSKA (reference sequence). V dropped 3 bases and J dropped 4 bases, with 13 bases sitting between them. CDR3 loop: CSASGGAPNQPQHF. CDR3 DNA: TGCAGTGCTAGTGGGGGGGCGCCGAATCAGCCCCAGCATTTT.

The CDR3 DNA reads TGCAGCGTTGACGGCGGCAGACGGGGTGAAAAACTGTTTTTT. Protein product: CSVDGGRRGEKLFF. J is TRBJ1-4 and V is TRBV29-1; D is unresolved. CDR3 size: 14 residues. Germline lookup yields CDR1 SQVTM and CDR2 ANQGSEA. V was clipped by 3 bases and J by 7 bases, with 15 bases between them.

The J gene is TRBJ1-1, the V gene TRBV27, with 9 bases fitting TRBD1. The CDR3 contains 18 residues. J gave up 4 bases and V 5 bases, and 17 bases lay outside the gene matches. CDR1 is MNHEY, CDR2 SMNVEV, per germline (reference sequence). The CDR3 bases are TGTGCCAGCAGTCGACCCGGGACAGGGTTTCGTCCGAGCACTGAAGCTTTCTTT. Protein: CASSRPGTGFRPSTEAFF.

J is TRBJ1-4 and V is TRBV30, with unresolved D. The germline V gene has CDR1 GTSNPN and CDR2 SVGIG (reference sequence). Trimming stripped 1 base from V and 4 bases from J, with 7 bases between. This CDR3 region has 13 residues. As DNA, the CDR3 is TGTGCCTGGAGTGGGCTAAGTAATGAAAAACTGTTTTTT. Protein sequence: CAWSGLSNEKLFF. Full variable domain (rest looked up from reference TRBV30 and TRBJ1-4): SQTIHQWPATLVQPVGSPLSLECTVEGTSNPNLYWYRQAAGRGLQLLFYSVGIGQISSEVPQNLSASRPQDRQFILSSKKLLLSDSGFYLCAWSGLSNEKLFFGSGTQLSVL.

The chain links TRBV5-1 to TRBJ1-4; 9 bases align to TRBD1. This CDR3 has 16 amino acids. J gave up 10 bases and V 4 bases, and 14 bases lay outside the gene matches. The germline gives CDR1 SGHRS, CDR2 YFSETQ. CDR3 in amino acids: CASSNDRGGLGGKLFF. The CDR3 bases are TGCGCCAGCAGCAACGACAGGGGGGGACTCGGTGGAAAACTGTTTTTT.

The gene calls are TRBV7-8 and TRBJ2-2, with a tentative D call TRBD2 (5 bases). In germline, CDR1 is SGHVS, CDR2 FQNEAQ. V lost 5 bases, J lost 2 bases, and 15 bases lay in between. The CDR3 loop spans 16 amino acids. The CDR3 sequence: CASSRAGGRNTGELFF. CDR3 DNA: TGTGCCAGCAGCCGAGCCGGAGGCCGCAACACCGGGGAGCTGTTTTTT.

The chain couples TRBV27 to TRBJ2-1; 7 positions match TRBD2. V lost 5 bases and J lost 5; bases outside the gene matches: 9. In germline, CDR1 is MNHEY, CDR2 SMNVEV (reference sequence). CDR3 size: 15 residues. The chain's CDR3 is CASSPRGGRNNEQFF. CDR3 coding DNA: TGTGCCAGCAGTCCCCGGGGAGGGAGGAACAATGAGCAGTTCTTC.

The rearrangement links TRBV7-9 to TRBJ1-2, with 7 bases matching TRBD1. The CDR3 runs 15 residues. V dropped 4 bases and J dropped 7; count of bases not matched to a gene: 12. Germline CDR1 is SEHNR and CDR2 is FQNEAQ (reference sequence). The CDR3 loop is CASSSSGGGGIGYTF. The DNA for the CDR3 is TGTGCCAGCAGCTCTAGCGGAGGAGGGGGCATTGGCTACACCTTC.

This chain joins TRBV28 and TRBJ2-5; 8 bases are shared with TRBD2. Germline V gene sequence: CDR1 MDHEN, CDR2 SYDVKM. V lost 2 bases and J lost 5; bases outside the gene matches: 4. This CDR3 is 14 amino acids long. Here the CDR3 reads CASSLGGRYETQYF. As DNA, the CDR3 is TGTGCCAGCAGTTTAGGCGGGAGGTATGAGACCCAGTACTTC.

The gene calls are TRBV5-8 and TRBJ1-6; D is perhaps TRBD1 (5 bases). This CDR3 has 14 amino acids. Germline V gene data show CDR1 as SGHTS and CDR2 as YDEGEE. V lost 0 bases to trimming and J lost 7 bases, with 8 bases between them. This chain's CDR3 is CASSLVQANSPLHF. CDR3 nucleotides: TGTGCCAGCAGCTTGGTACAGGCGAATTCACCCCTCCACTTT.

This clone was observed a single time. The genes are TRBV19 and TRBJ2-7, with 12 bases identical to TRBD1. The CDR3 extends over 15 amino acids. The J segment lost 4 bases and the V segment lost 3 bases, leaving 4 bases of the junction unmatched. Germline CDR1 LNHDA, CDR2 SQIVND (reference sequence). This CDR3 reads CASSMGQGAVYEQYF. The DNA of the CDR3 is TGTGCCAGTAGTATGGGACAGGGGGCCGTGTACGAGCAGTACTTC. Full variable domain (missing parts from reference TRBV19 and TRBJ2-7): DGGITQSPKYLFRKEGQNVTLSCEQNLNHDAMYWYRQDPGQGLRLIYYSQIVNDFQKGDIAEGYSVSREKKESFPLTVTSAQKNPTAFYLCASSMGQGAVYEQYFGPGTRLTVT.

V usage is TRBV2 and J usage is TRBJ1-5; D is undetermined. This CDR3 has 14 amino acids. V shed 1 base and J shed 0 bases, with 4 bases lying between them. Germline-derived CDR1 and CDR2 are SNHLY and FYNNEI. CDR3 coding DNA: TGTGCCAGCAGTGAAGGGAGTAGCAATCAGCCCCAGCATTTT. This gives the protein CASSEGSSNQPQHF.

The chain uses TRBV15 and TRBJ2-7; either TRBD1 or TRBD2 may fit D (5 bases each). Trimming stripped 3 bases from V and 7 bases from J, with 16 bases between. This CDR3 is 14 amino acids long. CDR1 is LNHNV, CDR2 YYDKDF, per germline (reference sequence). The CDR3: CATSSRDRVWEQYF. CDR3 in DNA: TGTGCCACCAGCAGCCGGGACCGGGTGTGGGAGCAGTACTTC.

This clone was found a few times. The chain uses TRBV5-1 and TRBJ2-5; D not resolved. The CDR3 spans 13 residues. Trimming stripped 4 bases from V and 1 base from J, with 8 bases between. Germline lookup yields CDR1 SGHRS and CDR2 YFSETQ. CDR3 protein: CASSRSPQETQYF. The DNA of the CDR3 is TGCGCCAGCAGCCGTTCTCCCCAAGAGACCCAGTACTTC.

This chain connects TRBV5-5 to TRBJ2-7; D may be TRBD1 or TRBD2 (6 bases each). CDR1 is SGHKS, CDR2 YYEKEE, per germline (reference sequence). This CDR3 region has 14 residues. V was cut by 4 bases and J by 4 bases, with 15 bases left in between. CDR3: CASSGGPGGYEQYF. CDR3 in DNA: TGTGCCAGCAGCGGGGGGCCTGGCGGTTACGAGCAGTACTTC.

This sequence joins TRBV20-1 and TRBJ1-6; D is possibly TRBD1 (5 bases). V lost 2 bases to trimming and J lost 15 bases, with 11 bases between them. This CDR3 comprises 11 residues. Per germline, CDR1 DFQATT and CDR2 SNEGSKA (reference sequence). The CDR3 DNA reads TGCAGTGCTAGAAACCAGGGATACCTCCACTTT. It codes for CSARNQGYLHF.

The chain combines TRBV4-1 with TRBJ1-2; D is perhaps TRBD1 (6 bases). V lost 0 bases and J 0 bases, leaving 23 bases between the germline ends. The germline V gene encodes CDR1 MGHRA and CDR2 YSYEKL. The CDR3 has 20 residues. CDR3 coding DNA: TGCGCCAGCAGCCAAGATCTCGTACAGGGCCCCCTACCACCTAACTATGGCTACACCTTC. Its protein product is CASSQDLVQGPLPPNYGYTF.

J is TRBJ2-7 and V is TRBV28; perhaps TRBD1 as D (5 bases). This CDR3 is built from 14 residues. Germline CDR1 reads MDHEN; CDR2 reads SYDVKM. Trimming stripped 0 bases from V and 4 bases from J, with 10 bases between. CDR3 in amino acids: CASSLWTVPYEQYF. The CDR3 nucleotides are TGTGCCAGCAGTTTATGGACAGTTCCTTACGAGCAGTACTTC.

The chain carries TRBV5-1 and TRBJ2-1; possibly TRBD1 for D (5 bases). The V gene lost 0 bases and the J gene lost 7 bases, with 11 bases spanning the gap. Germline V gives CDR1 SGHRS, CDR2 YFSETQ. The CDR3 spans 14 residues. The CDR3 spells CASSLGREGNEQFF. Written as DNA, the CDR3 is TGCGCCAGCAGCTTGGGCAGGGAAGGAAATGAGCAGTTCTTC.

The genes are TRBV5-1 and TRBJ2-4; D remains ambiguous. The V gene's germline CDR1 is SGHRS and CDR2 YFSETQ. CDR3 length: 13 amino acids. Trimming took 0 bases from V and 6 from J, leaving 7 bases between them. In DNA form, the CDR3 reads TGCGCCAGCAGCTTGGTCCCGGGAAACATTCAGTACTTC. Translated: CASSLVPGNIQYF. The entire variable domain, with the rest obtained from reference TRBV5-1 and TRBJ2-4, is as follows: KAGVTQTPRYLIKTRGQQVTLSCSPISGHRSVSWYQQTPGQGLQFLFEYFSETQRNKGNFPGRFSGRQFSNSRSEMNVSTLELGDSALYLCASSLVPGNIQYFGAGTRLSVL.

The chain carries TRBV19 and TRBJ2-7; D may match TRBD1 or TRBD2 (6 bases each). V lost 3 bases, J lost 4 bases, and 16 bases lay in between. Per germline, CDR1 LNHDA and CDR2 SQIVND (reference sequence). The CDR3 contains 15 residues. The CDR3 region has the DNA TGTGCCAGTAGTATTCCGGGGGCCCGTATGTACGAGCAGTACTTC. It yields the protein CASSIPGARMYEQYF.

This clone has only one observation. The chain couples TRBV29-1 to TRBJ2-7; D is perhaps TRBD2 (6 bases). The CDR3 sequence is 15 residues long. V shed 0 bases and J shed 5 bases, with 17 bases lying between them. Germline CDR1 is SQVTM and CDR2 is ANQGSEA. This CDR3 is CSVEEEGWGGDEQYF. The CDR3 DNA reads as TGCAGCGTTGAAGAGGAGGGTTGGGGCGGCGACGAGCAGTACTTC.

The chain uses TRBV5-5 and TRBJ2-3, with 11 positions matching TRBD2. The trim removed 5 bases at V and 3 bases at J, leaving 2 bases unmatched. The CDR3 is 14 residues long. Germline CDR1 and CDR2: SGHKS and YYEKEE (reference sequence). CDR3 bases: TGTGCCAGCAGTTTAGCGGGAGGGACAGATACGCAGTATTTT. This sequence encodes CASSLAGGTDTQYF.

This clone was seen just once. J is TRBJ1-1 and V is TRBV19; 8 positions match TRBD1. Trimming at V came to 5 bases and at J to 3 bases, leaving 5 bases not matched to a gene. CDR1 and CDR2 from the germline V gene are LNHDA and SQIVND (reference sequence). The CDR3 loop spans 14 amino acids. The CDR3 region is CASSDRGGYTEAFF. Here the CDR3 DNA reads TGTGCCAGTAGTGACAGGGGAGGGTACACTGAAGCTTTCTTT.

This rearrangement joins TRBV12-3 or TRBV12-4 to TRBJ1-2, with D perhaps matching TRBD1 (6 bases). The germline V and J ends were trimmed by 5 bases and 7 bases, with 14 bases remaining between them. This CDR3 has 13 amino acids. The CDR3 loop reads CASSHREPPGYTF. The CDR3 DNA reads as TGTGCCAGCAGTCACAGGGAGCCCCCTGGCTACACCTTC.

The V call is TRBV10-3, the J call TRBJ2-5; D may be TRBD1 (5 bases). V gave up 0 bases and J gave up 0 bases, with 8 bases separating them. This CDR3 has 15 amino acids. Per germline, CDR1 ENHRY and CDR2 SYGVKD. As DNA, the CDR3 is TGTGCCATCAGTGAGTCGGCAGGGCACCAAGAGACCCAGTACTTC. It is translated as CAISESAGHQETQYF.

The chain recombines TRBV20-1 with TRBJ2-1; D call uncertain. V shed 6 bases and J shed 9 bases, with 9 bases lying between them. CDR1 and CDR2 (germline): DFQATT, SNEGSKA (reference sequence). The CDR3 is made up of 10 amino acids. CDR3 sequence: CSAYKGEQFF. DNA of the CDR3: TGCAGTGCCTATAAGGGTGAGCAGTTCTTC.